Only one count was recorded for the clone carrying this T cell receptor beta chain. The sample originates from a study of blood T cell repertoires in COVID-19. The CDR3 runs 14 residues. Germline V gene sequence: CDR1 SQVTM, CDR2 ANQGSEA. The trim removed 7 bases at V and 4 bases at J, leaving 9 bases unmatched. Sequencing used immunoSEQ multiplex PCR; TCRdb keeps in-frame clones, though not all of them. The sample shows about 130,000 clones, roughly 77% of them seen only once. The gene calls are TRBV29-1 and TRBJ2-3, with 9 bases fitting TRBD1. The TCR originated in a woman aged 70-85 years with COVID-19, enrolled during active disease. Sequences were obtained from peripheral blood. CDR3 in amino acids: CSAAGGQGPDTQYF. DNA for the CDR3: TGCAGCGCTGCCGGCGGACAGGGGCCAGATACGCAGTATTTT.